This T cell receptor beta chain derives from a study of cytomegalovirus exposure and HLA in healthy donors. Study overall: Of the donors genotyped, several hundred in all, 65% to 90% fell in the Caucasian-associated ancestry cluster.

Study observations and caveats: As immune exposure information, only CMV serostatus was available.

This clone was seen only a few times. The antigen is undetermined. The junction had 4 bases not matched to a gene; V was cut back by 1 base and J by 3 bases. CDR1 and CDR2 (germline): MGHDK, SYGVNS. The CDR3 is made up of 15 amino acids. PCR amplification relied on 60 Vbeta primers (plus 13 Jbeta primers). Some clones are missing from TCRdb's copy, which holds only in-frame ones; the method was immunoSEQ multiplex PCR. The sample consists of under 20,000 clones, more than 80% of them appearing once. The chain carries TRBV25-1 and TRBJ2-7; 9 nucleotides match TRBD1. Sequencing was carried out using PBMCs. This clonotype was sampled from a human donor in good health. CDR3 bases: TGTGCCAGCAGTGAATTGGGACAGGGTATCTACGAGCAGTACTTC. It translates to CASSELGQGIYEQYF.